Included here is one T cell receptor (beta chain) sequence, with context. The data were taken from a study of blood T cell repertoires in COVID-19. The wider study: Whether acute or convalescent, the COVID-19 samples came from the United States, Italy and Spain. Sources were T cells, B-cell-depleted T cells, or PBMCs; the material itself was cDNA or gDNA.

Recovered status applied to Cohort 3 donors who had two consecutive negative PCRs. It also applied to those with clearance or with symptom resolution. In the original analysis: Cell counts per sample came from amplifying reference gene primers. The method was immunoSEQ multiplex PCR; TCRdb's version includes in-frame clones alone and lacks a portion of them. The DNA gave D and trimming, while V, J and clone size come from that table. The top ten hold about 0.75% of the sample, which has fewer than 500,000 clones, 75% to 90% seen once. The CDR3 totals 14 residues. Germline values: CDR1 SGHAT, CDR2 FQNNGV. V trimming: 6 bases; J trimming: 5 bases; junction bases outside the gene matches: 9.

The chain has TRBV11-2 and TRBJ1-2; TRBD1 matches at 7 bases. Sequencing was carried out using PBMCs or T cells enriched from blood (not recorded which). The clonotype originates from a woman aged 18-35 years who had recovered from COVID-19. The CDR3 sequence: CASRGMGQPYGYTF. The CDR3 DNA follows: TGTGCCAGCAGGGGTATGGGACAGCCTTATGGCTACACCTTC. The entire variable domain, with the rest obtained from reference TRBV11-2 and TRBJ1-2, is as follows: EAGVAQSPRYKIIEKRQSVAFWCNPISGHATLYWYQQILGQGPKLLIQFQNNGVVDDSQLPKDRFSAERLKGVDSTLKIQPAKLEDSAVYLCASRGMGQPYGYTFGSGTRLTVV.